The rows below give T cell receptor beta chains drawn from one sample of a study of cytomegalovirus exposure and HLA in healthy donors. Libraries were prepared by immunoSEQ multiplex PCR; TCRdb keeps only in-frame clonotypes and omits some of them. There are approximately 150,000 clones in the sample; about 80% occur only once, and 0.95% to 1.5% lies in the top ten. The sequencing input was PBMCs. Receptors were obtained from a woman aged 50 to 60 in good health and CMV-seronegative. Each CDR3 is given with its conserved first and last residue. A D gene is named only where the DNA matches it firmly. Only part of the rows carry a size: once, few, many, or a class if the clone is expanded.

J,length,D,size,V,CDR3,DNA
TRBJ2-5,16,-,few,TRBV2,CASSVGQSAIQETQYF,TGTGCCAGCAGTGTTGGGCAATCAGCTATTCAAGAGACCCAGTACTTC
TRBJ2-3,13,-,-,TRBV7-9,CASVRLPQVTQYF,TGTGCCAGCGTCCGACTCCCGCAAGTTACGCAGTATTTT
TRBJ2-7,15,TRBD1,-,TRBV27,CASSLSGTGWYEQYF,TGTGCCAGCAGTTTATCCGGGACAGGGTGGTACGAGCAGTACTTC
TRBJ1-2,15,TRBD1,-,TRBV7-9,CASSLPRTGEGGYTF,TGTGCCAGCAGCTTACCTAGGACAGGGGAAGGTGGCTACACCTTC
TRBJ2-1,16,TRBD2,few,TRBV6-4,CASSVSPAGSYNEQFF,TGTGCCAGCAGTGTATCCCCAGCGGGATCCTACAATGAGCAGTTCTTC
TRBJ2-7,15,TRBD2,few,TRBV2,CASSEASGVAYEQYF,TGTGCCAGCAGTGAGGCTAGCGGTGTTGCCTACGAGCAGTACTTC
TRBJ2-6,15,-,once,TRBV6-5,CASSYSPPGANVLTF,TGTGCCAGCAGTTACAGCCCCCCTGGGGCCAACGTCCTGACTTTC
TRBJ2-7,16,-,-,TRBV14,CASSHLGGGSSYEQYF,TGTGCCAGCAGCCACCTAGGGGGGGGGAGCTCCTACGAGCAGTACTTC
TRBJ2-1,15,TRBD1,-,TRBV6-5,CASSSSDRRYNEQFF,TGTGCCAGCAGCTCATCGGACAGGCGTTACAATGAGCAGTTCTTC
TRBJ1-3,14,-,-,TRBV2,CAHVPRNRGNTIYF,TGTGCCCACGTCCCCCGGAACAGAGGAAACACCATATATTTT
TRBJ2-7,15,TRBD2,once,TRBV4-2,CASSQAAGTTYEQYF,TGTGCCAGCAGCCAAGCGGCGGGGACTACCTACGAGCAGTACTTC
TRBJ2-5,14,TRBD1,-,TRBV5-4,CASSPGTEKETQYF,TGTGCCAGCAGCCCCGGGACAGAAAAAGAGACCCAGTACTTC
TRBJ2-2,16,-,-,TRBV18,CASSPNRDPGAGELFF,TGTGCCAGCTCACCCAATCGAGACCCCGGGGCCGGGGAGCTGTTTTTT
TRBJ1-2,13,TRBD1,-,TRBV5-6,CASSPDRVYGYTF,TGTGCCAGCAGCCCCGACAGGGTCTATGGCTACACCTTC
TRBJ1-2,14,TRBD1,-,TRBV19,CASSVGQANYGYTF,TGTGCCAGTAGTGTGGGACAGGCAAACTATGGCTACACCTTC
TRBJ2-1,18,TRBD1,few,TRBV28,CASSLGNPRDRGLREQFF,TGTGCCAGCAGTTTAGGCAATCCCCGGGACAGGGGCCTTCGTGAGCAGTTCTTC